This T cell receptor (beta chain) originates from a study of blood T cell repertoires in COVID-19. Overall study: Sources were T cells, B-cell-depleted T cells, or PBMCs; the material itself was cDNA or gDNA.

Data came from immunoSEQ multiplex PCR; TCRdb stores just in-frame clones and leaves some out. The data contain 75,000 to 90,000 clones, just under 80% of them singletons. This TCR derives from a man aged 60 to 75 with COVID-19, enrolled during active disease. Specimen: peripheral blood.

CDR3 protein: CASSLDTRGEQYF. DNA for the CDR3: TGCGCCAGCAGCCTGGACACCCGCGGAGAGCAGTACTTC. The gene calls are TRBV5-1 and TRBJ2-7; TRBD1 might be the D (5 bases). V lost 4 bases and J lost 7, with 15 bases in between. The CDR3 has 13 amino acids. Per germline, CDR1 SGHRS and CDR2 YFSETQ.